One and the same sample provided the 31 T cell receptor beta chains below, sequenced in a study of neurological immune-mediated disorders. TCRdb re-called the 5' RACE reads with MiXCR, one entry per CDR3 protein. The sample has tens of thousands of distinct CDR3 sequences; approximately 15% are singletons. The sample's time point: longitudinal time-point 1 (baseline). The sample consisted of PBMCs. These receptor sequences come from a female donor with HTLV-1-associated myelopathy (HAM/TSP).

This clonotype was counted many times. V gene TRBV5-6 combines with J gene TRBJ1-2, with D possibly matching TRBD1 (5 bases). CDR3 length equals 15 residues. Per the germline V gene, CDR1 is SGHDT and CDR2 is YYEEEE. V shed 7 bases and J shed 4 bases, with 20 bases lying between them. The CDR3 DNA follows: TGTGCCAGCCGGTTCCGGGACCGTGATCTCTATGGCTACACCTTC. It translates to CASRFRDRDLYGYTF.

This clonotype occurred many times. V usage is TRBV5-1 and J usage is TRBJ2-7, with D maybe TRBD1 (5 bases). Trimming pared 4 bases from V and 6 bases from J, leaving 14 bases between. CDR3 length equals 13 residues. The V gene's germline CDR1 is SGHRS and CDR2 YFSETQ. The CDR3 bases are TGCGCCAGCAGCAAACAGACAGAGATCGAGCAGTACTTC. It translates to CASSKQTEIEQYF.

The sample holds many counts of this clonotype. The rearrangement joins TRBV6-5 to TRBJ2-1, with a tentative D call TRBD1 (6 bases). There are 12 residues in the CDR3. Germline-derived CDR1 and CDR2 are MNHEY and SVGAGI. V shed 6 bases and J shed 9 bases, with 12 bases lying between them. The CDR3 DNA reads TGTGCCAGCAGCTGGGACACTGGTGAGCAGTTCTTC. It specifies CASSWDTGEQFF.

This clonotype was seen ten or more times. The chain joins TRBV7-2 to TRBJ2-5; 8 bases are a match to TRBD1. The CDR3 has 16 amino acids. The germline V gene has CDR1 SGHTA and CDR2 FQGNSA. V gave up 4 bases and J gave up 9 bases; unmatched junction bases: 16. DNA for the CDR3: TGTGCCAGCAGCTATGATAGACAGGGGTCTTTAGAAGCCCAGTACTTC. It codes for CASSYDRQGSLEAQYF.

The table lists this clonotype with many counts. The gene calls are TRBV20-1 and TRBJ2-3, with TRBD2 as a possible D gene (6 bases). The CDR3 sequence is 15 residues long. V was shortened by 0 bases and J by 2 bases, with 12 bases between the two germline ends. The germline V gene has CDR1 DFQATT and CDR2 SNEGSKA (reference sequence). CDR3: CSARDVRDSTDTQYF. The CDR3, as DNA: TGCAGTGCTAGAGATGTTCGGGACTCCACAGATACGCAGTATTTT.

This clonotype occurred many times. This chain joins TRBV29-1 and TRBJ2-7; either TRBD1 or TRBD2 may fit D (7 bases each). V shed 7 bases and J shed 6 bases, with 22 bases lying between them. Per the germline V gene, CDR1 is SQVTM and CDR2 is ANQGSEA. The CDR3 covers 14 residues. The DNA for the CDR3 is TGCAGCGCCGGGGGGCAGGGGGGGAAGGGCGAGCAGTACTTC. Translated: CSAGGQGGKGEQYF.

This sequence joins TRBV5-1 and TRBJ1-1; D not resolved. Germline CDR1 is SGHRS and CDR2 is YFSETQ. This CDR3 has 14 amino acids. V gave up 1 base and J gave up 0 bases, with 7 bases separating them. CDR3 loop: CASSLWNMNTEAFF. CDR3 sequence (DNA): TGCGCCAGCAGCTTGTGGAACATGAACACTGAAGCTTTCTTT.

This clonotype has at least ten counts. The J gene is TRBJ2-7, the V gene TRBV20-1; TRBD1 might be the D (6 bases). Germline CDR1 and CDR2: DFQATT and SNEGSKA (reference sequence). V lost 4 bases and J 1 base, leaving 14 bases between the germline ends. The CDR3 loop spans 14 amino acids. The CDR3 loop is CSAKEDSSSYEQYF. CDR3 DNA: TGCAGTGCTAAAGAGGACAGTTCTTCCTACGAGCAGTACTTC.

This clonotype was seen repeatedly, ten times or more. V and J are TRBV2 and TRBJ2-3; tentative D call: TRBD2 (6 bases). Germline lookup yields CDR1 SNHLY and CDR2 FYNNEI. This CDR3 spans 15 amino acids. Trimming pared 7 bases from V and 1 base from J, leaving 15 bases between. The CDR3 DNA reads as TGTGCCAGCACTATCTCTGCGGGGCGCACAGATACGCAGTATTTT. Residues: CASTISAGRTDTQYF.

The rearrangement links TRBV28 to TRBJ2-3; 7 nucleotides align to TRBD1. The CDR3 extends over 14 amino acids. The germline V gene has CDR1 MDHEN and CDR2 SYDVKM. The J segment lost 4 bases and the V segment lost 5 bases, leaving 6 bases of the junction unmatched. The chain's CDR3 is CASSTPGQADTQYF. The CDR3 DNA follows: TGTGCCAGCAGTACCCCCGGACAGGCAGATACGCAGTATTTT.

This clonotype was counted at least ten times. The CDR3 reads CASSLVVPSNQPQHF. CDR3 nucleotides: TGTGCCAGCAGCTTGGTCGTCCCAAGCAATCAGCCCCAGCATTTT. The V and J genes are TRBV5-5 and TRBJ1-5; D not resolved. With 0 bases removed from V and 1 base from J, the gap between germline ends came to 8 bases. There are 15 residues in the CDR3. The germline V gene has CDR1 SGHKS and CDR2 YYEKEE (reference sequence).

This clonotype was counted at least ten times. This chain joins TRBV12-3 or TRBV12-4 and TRBJ2-2; perhaps TRBD2 as D (7 bases). With 7 bases removed from V and 3 bases from J, the gap between germline ends came to 18 bases. This CDR3 comprises 16 residues. DNA for the CDR3: TGTGCCAGCAATTTCGTACAGGGAGGGGACACCGGGGAGCTGTTTTTT. Amino acid sequence: CASNFVQGGDTGELFF.

The table lists this clonotype with a few counts. This sequence joins TRBV5-1 and TRBJ2-7, with 10 bases that match TRBD1. CDR1 is SGHRS, CDR2 YFSETQ, per germline. The CDR3 is made up of 14 amino acids. The J segment lost 3 bases and the V segment lost 4 bases, leaving 4 bases of the junction unmatched. The CDR3 region has the DNA TGCGCCAGCAGCCTGAGGGACAGGGGCTACGAGCAGTACTTC. Its translation: CASSLRDRGYEQYF.

This clonotype was observed at least ten times. This chain uses TRBV29-1 with TRBJ2-3; TRBD2 matches at 8 bases. The V and J ends lost 5 bases and 4 bases, in that order; junction bases with no gene match: 8. The germline V gene encodes CDR1 SQVTM and CDR2 ANQGSEA. The CDR3 runs to 14 residues. CDR3: CSVPGLDPPDTQYF. The CDR3 coding sequence is TGCAGCGTTCCGGGACTAGATCCCCCAGATACGCAGTATTTT.

This clonotype was seen ten or more times. The chain couples TRBV12-3 or TRBV12-4 to TRBJ2-2, with D perhaps matching TRBD1 (6 bases). Trimming removed 6 bases from V and 4 bases from J, with 21 bases in between. The CDR3 is 17 residues long. The DNA for the CDR3 is TGTGCCAGCAGCACAGGACGCAGGGGATGGGGCACCGGGGAGCTGTTTTTT. Translating gives CASSTGRRGWGTGELFF.

This clonotype was seen many times. The chain links TRBV9 to TRBJ1-1; D may be TRBD1 (5 bases). The CDR3 totals 14 residues. Germline V gives CDR1 SGDLS, CDR2 YYNGEE. Trimming cost V 4 bases and J 4 bases, with 14 bases left between them. CDR3 region: CASSPGTWGTEAFF. In DNA, the CDR3 is TGTGCCAGCAGCCCCGGGACTTGGGGCACTGAAGCTTTCTTT.

The sample holds many counts of this clonotype. The chain uses TRBV2 and TRBJ2-7, with D maybe TRBD1 (5 bases). V dropped 3 bases and J dropped 5 bases, with 8 bases sitting between them. CDR1 and CDR2 from the germline V gene are SNHLY and FYNNEI. CDR3 length: 12 amino acids. The DNA for the CDR3 is TGTGCCAGCAGTGAGATGGACAACGAGCAGTACTTC. Its protein is CASSEMDNEQYF.

This clonotype was counted only a few times. V is TRBV12-3 or TRBV12-4 and J is TRBJ2-4; either TRBD1 or TRBD2 may fit D (7 bases each). The CDR3 spans 15 residues. The V and J ends lost 5 bases and 5 bases respectively, with 16 bases between them. The CDR3 spells CASSPQGGPQNIQYF. The DNA of the CDR3 is TGTGCCAGCAGTCCCCAGGGGGGGCCCCAAAACATTCAGTACTTC.

This clonotype came up many times. The V and J genes are TRBV11-2 and TRBJ2-7; no firm D call. The germline V gene has CDR1 SGHAT and CDR2 FQNNGV. The CDR3 length is 14 residues. The V and J ends lost 0 bases and 2 bases respectively, with 8 bases between them. CDR3 nucleotides: TGTGCCAGCAGCTTAGATCCAGGTCCCTACGAGCAGTACTTC. It specifies CASSLDPGPYEQYF. Filled out from reference TRBV11-2 and TRBJ2-7, the complete variable domain reads EAGVAQSPRYKIIEKRQSVAFWCNPISGHATLYWYQQILGQGPKLLIQFQNNGVVDDSQLPKDRFSAERLKGVDSTLKIQPAKLEDSAVYLCASSLDPGPYEQYFGPGTRLTVT.

This clonotype came up many times. The J gene is TRBJ2-5, the V gene TRBV5-1; D may be TRBD1 or TRBD2 (5 bases each). This CDR3 comprises 15 residues. Germline V gives CDR1 SGHRS, CDR2 YFSETQ. V was shortened by 6 bases and J by 4 bases, with 19 bases between the two germline ends. CDR3 nucleotide sequence: TGCGCCAGCACGCGGAGTTGGGGGAGCCCAGAGACCCAGTACTTC. Its protein is CASTRSWGSPETQYF.

V usage is TRBV7-9 and J usage is TRBJ1-2, with a tentative D call TRBD1 (6 bases). Germline V CDR1 and CDR2: SEHNR, FQNEAQ (reference sequence). V lost 1 base and J 7 bases, leaving 10 bases between the germline ends. The length of the CDR3 is 13 residues. This CDR3 reads CASSLDRDSGYTF. The CDR3 DNA sequence: TGTGCCAGCAGCTTAGACAGGGACTCTGGCTACACCTTC.

This clonotype was seen at least ten times. V usage is TRBV29-1 and J usage is TRBJ2-3, with 7 bases that match TRBD1. Germline trimming cut 5 bases from V and 4 bases from J; bases unmatched to any gene: 6. Germline V gene data show CDR1 as SQVTM and CDR2 as ANQGSEA. There are 13 residues in the CDR3. CDR3 sequence (DNA): TGCAGCGTTATGAGACAGGGCCCAGATACGCAGTATTTT. Its protein product is CSVMRQGPDTQYF.

This clonotype was observed many times. The chain has TRBV20-1 and TRBJ2-7; D call uncertain. The CDR3 has 11 residues. Germline V gene sequence: CDR1 DFQATT, CDR2 SNEGSKA (reference sequence). V lost 0 bases and J lost 7, with 7 bases in between. The CDR3 DNA follows: TGCAGTGCTAGAGAGTTTGGGGAGCAGTACTTC. Translation gives CSAREFGEQYF.

This clonotype was seen ten or more times. V is TRBV10-3 and J is TRBJ2-7; 9 bases map to TRBD1. The length of the CDR3 is 15 residues. Unmatched junction bases numbered 12, after V lost 9 bases and J lost 3 bases. Germline assignment: CDR1 ENHRY and CDR2 SYGVKD. CDR3 DNA sequence: TGTGCCATTAGCCTATCCGGGACAGGGTTCTACGAGCAGTACTTC. Translation: CAISLSGTGFYEQYF.

This clonotype was seen once. CDR3 sequence reads: CASSETTGSIVGTGELFF. CDR3 DNA: TGTGCCAGCAGCGAGACGACTGGCTCCATAGTGGGCACCGGGGAGCTGTTTTTT. The chain joins TRBV2 to TRBJ2-2; D is unclear. This CDR3 is built from 18 residues. Germline-derived CDR1 and CDR2 are SNHLY and FYNNEI. Trimming took 6 bases from V and 4 from J, leaving 24 bases between them.

This clonotype was seen ten or more times. The genes are TRBV5-1 and TRBJ1-1; a weak D match, TRBD1 (5 bases). This CDR3 is 15 amino acids long. CDR1 is SGHRS and CDR2 is YFSETQ in the germline V gene. V lost 4 bases to trimming and J lost 9 bases, with 22 bases between them. The CDR3 sequence is CASSRSVRGSQQAFF. CDR3 nucleotide sequence: TGCGCCAGCAGCCGAAGTGTACGGGGCAGTCAACAAGCTTTCTTT.

This clonotype was observed at least ten times. An end of the junction differs from the germline gene, which may be a read error. Here the CDR3 DNA reads TGTGCTACCAGCCCGCGCGTTGCCCTTACGTTTGAGCAGTTCTTC. It is translated as CATSPRVALTFEQFF. This chain links TRBV15 with TRBJ2-1; no firm D call. Germline V gene sequence: CDR1 LNHNV, CDR2 YYDKDF (reference sequence). The CDR3 spans 15 residues.

This clonotype was seen ten or more times. The rearrangement uses TRBV5-1 and TRBJ2-5; D is uncertain. CDR1 and CDR2 (germline): SGHRS, YFSETQ. The V end lost 0 bases, the J end lost 8 bases, and 11 bases lay between the germline ends. The CDR3 runs 13 residues. CDR3 loop: CASSLAGLETQYF. CDR3 nucleotide sequence: TGCGCCAGCAGCTTGGCCGGGTTAGAAACCCAGTACTTC.

Ten or more counts support this clonotype. V and J are TRBV20-1 and TRBJ2-7; 8 bases line up with TRBD1. The CDR3 spans 12 residues. CDR1 DFQATT and CDR2 SNEGSKA come from the germline V gene (reference sequence). Trimming cost V 5 bases and J 3 bases; bases outside gene matches: 3. CDR3 residues: CSAVDRGYEQYF. In DNA, the CDR3 is TGCAGTGCTGTTGACAGGGGCTACGAGCAGTACTTC.

This clonotype has a count of ten or more. This rearrangement joins TRBV5-1 to TRBJ2-3, with D possibly TRBD1 on 6 matching bases. V lost 4 bases, J lost 2 bases, and 11 bases lay in between. Germline V gene lookup returns CDR1 SGHRS and CDR2 YFSETQ. This CDR3 contains 14 residues. DNA for the CDR3: TGCGCCAGCAGCGTGGACAGTGACACAGATACGCAGTATTTT. Protein sequence: CASSVDSDTDTQYF.

This clonotype appeared many times. The J gene is TRBJ2-2, the V gene TRBV5-1; 7 positions match TRBD1. The CDR3 is made up of 14 amino acids. J lost 10 bases, V lost 4 bases, and 10 bases had no gene match. The germline V gene encodes CDR1 SGHRS and CDR2 YFSETQ. The CDR3 region is CASSITTGQSELFF. DNA for the CDR3: TGCGCCAGCAGCATTACGACAGGGCAATCGGAGCTGTTTTTT.